This T cell receptor (beta chain) was sequenced during a study of T cells in Graves' hyperthyroidism and ophthalmopathy. The table lists this clonotype with a few counts. At one of its ends the junction is not consistent with the germline gene, which may arise from a read error. Germline V gives CDR1 SGHRS, CDR2 YFSETQ. The CDR3 spans 16 residues. From RNA transcripts, TCR beta CDR3 regions were amplified. Using the HTBI primer set, a first-round RT-PCR was run on the TCR CDR3. TCRdb re-derived calls from the multiplex PCR reads in MiXCR, one entry per CDR3 protein. The sample lists hundreds of thousands of distinct CDR3 sequences, about a sixth occurring once.

The chain links TRBV5-1 to TRBJ1-6, with TRBD1 matching over 7 bases. This TCR derives from a middle-aged woman with Graves' ophthalmopathy. The specimen was blood. CDR3: CASSPHDRANNSPLHF. CDR3 in DNA: TGTGCCAGCAGCCCCCATGACAGGGCGAATAATTCACCCCTCCACTTT.